A single sample is the source of the 26 T cell receptor beta chains below, sequenced in a study of T cell changes during pregnancy in multiple sclerosis (dated by TCRdb to the late 2010s). The library was produced with the immunoSEQ multiplex PCR assay. TCRdb took over this immuneACCESS table, retaining in-frame rearrangements with V and J assigned. Such tables are incomplete; in checked studies, under half of the missing clones stem from an unresolved V gene, and the remainder is unexplained. The sample has tens of thousands of clones on record, approximately 88% of them singletons. The top ten clonotypes cover more than 9.5% of the sample. This specimen was CD8+ T cells from peripheral blood mononuclear cells, taken in the first trimester of pregnancy. These receptor sequences come from a female donor with multiple sclerosis, enrolled in a pregnancy study.

The chain carries TRBV28 and TRBJ2-7; D is perhaps TRBD2 (7 bases). The CDR3 loop spans 17 amino acids. Trimming left V 3 bases short and J 4 bases short, with 22 bases between. CDR1 and CDR2 (germline): MDHEN, SYDVKM. CDR3 sequence (DNA): TGTGCCAGCAGTTTTTTACATGGGGGGGCGCATAGGTACGAGCAGTACTTC. Translating gives CASSFLHGGAHRYEQYF.

V and J are TRBV7-2 and TRBJ2-7; 8 bases are shared with TRBD1. The CDR3 totals 14 residues. CDR1 SGHTA and CDR2 FQGNSA come from the germline V gene. Germline trimming cut 2 bases from V and 9 bases from J; bases unmatched to any gene: 9. CDR3 sequence (DNA): TGTGCCAGCAGCTTATGGTCCGGGACAGGCTCGCAGTACTTC. Amino acid sequence: CASSLWSGTGSQYF.

The chain links TRBV4-3 to TRBJ2-7; D is possibly TRBD2 (5 bases). Germline V CDR1 and CDR2: LGHNA, YSLEER. This CDR3 spans 14 amino acids. The V end lost 0 bases, the J end lost 11 bases, and 17 bases lay between the germline ends. The CDR3 DNA reads TGCGCCAGCAGCCAAGATAGAGGAGCGTGGGAGAAGTACTTC. It codes for CASSQDRGAWEKYF.

The rearrangement links TRBV5-1 to TRBJ2-1; 8 nucleotides align to TRBD2. In germline, CDR1 is SGHRS, CDR2 YFSETQ. The CDR3 covers 14 residues. After removal of 3 bases from V and 7 bases from J, the junction contained 6 bases not matched to a gene. The CDR3 DNA reads as TGCGCCAGCAGCTCAGCCGGGGGGGGGAATGAGCAGTTCTTC. Amino acids: CASSSAGGGNEQFF.

This clone has more than one count but fewer than ten. V is TRBV15 and J is TRBJ2-1; D perhaps matches TRBD2 (5 bases). CDR1 and CDR2 from the germline V gene are LNHNV and YYDKDF (reference sequence). The V and J ends lost 4 bases and 3 bases respectively, with 16 bases between them. CDR3 length equals 16 residues. The CDR3 DNA is TGTGCCACCAGCAAGATCACAGAGGGAGACTACAATGAGCAGTTCTTC. It translates to CATSKITEGDYNEQFF.

This chain connects TRBV6-6 to TRBJ2-5; the D is unclear. The CDR3 extends over 13 amino acids. V was cut by 6 bases and J by 1 base, with 9 bases left in between. Germline V gene lookup returns CDR1 MNHNY and CDR2 SVGAGI (reference sequence). The CDR3 is CASSLEVQETQYF. The CDR3 nucleotides read TGTGCCAGCAGCCTCGAGGTCCAAGAGACCCAGTACTTC.

The chain uses TRBV7-6 and TRBJ1-2, with TRBD1 as a possible D gene (5 bases). Germline-derived CDR1 and CDR2 are SGHVS and FNYEAQ. This CDR3 is 13 amino acids long. Trimming took off 5 bases at V and 5 bases at J, with 12 bases between the two ends. This chain's CDR3 is CASSPSKGYGYTF. The DNA for the CDR3 is TGTGCCAGCAGCCCCTCGAAGGGGTATGGCTACACCTTC.

CDR3 loop: CASSLGTNQPQHF. CDR3 in DNA: TGTGCCAGCAGCTTGGGGACAAATCAGCCCCAGCATTTT. V usage is TRBV5-6 and J usage is TRBJ1-5; possible D gene TRBD1, 5 bases. This CDR3 has 13 residues. Germline CDR1 is SGHDT and CDR2 is YYEEEE. The ends were cut back, 0 bases at V and 4 bases at J, with 5 bases in the middle.

The chain links TRBV27 to TRBJ1-1; D call uncertain. CDR1 and CDR2 from the germline V gene are MNHEY and SMNVEV (reference sequence). The CDR3 consists of 15 residues. Deletions cut 0 bases from V and 0 bases from J, with 8 bases between. The CDR3 DNA follows: TGTGCCAGCAGTTTATCTGCGGTCATGAACACTGAAGCTTTCTTT. Amino acid sequence: CASSLSAVMNTEAFF.

V usage is TRBV11-1 and J usage is TRBJ2-2; D not resolved. The CDR3 loop spans 17 amino acids. Trimming cost V 5 bases and J 7 bases, with 23 bases left between them. Germline values: CDR1 SGHAT, CDR2 FQDESV (reference sequence). The CDR3 bases are TGTGCCAGCAGCCTACCCCAAGCTAGTCGATACGGCGGGGAGCTGTTTTTT. Amino acid sequence: CASSLPQASRYGGELFF. The full variable domain, its missing parts supplied by reference TRBV11-1 and TRBJ2-2, is EAEVAQSPRYKITEKSQAVAFWCDPISGHATLYWYRQILGQGPELLVQFQDESVVDDSQLPKDRFSAERLKGVDSTLKIQPAELGDSAMYLCASSLPQASRYGGELFFGEGSRLTVL.

The chain carries TRBV4-2 and TRBJ1-5; perhaps TRBD1 as D (5 bases). Germline CDR1 and CDR2: LGHNA and YNFKEQ. This CDR3 is 12 amino acids long. The V gene lost 5 bases and the J gene lost 7 bases, with 9 bases spanning the gap. CDR3 loop: CASSSQGQPQHF. CDR3 nucleotide sequence: TGTGCCAGCAGCTCGCAGGGCCAGCCCCAGCATTTT.

This clone was counted only a few times. This chain connects TRBV9 to TRBJ1-5; D may be TRBD1 (5 bases). The germline V gene encodes CDR1 SGDLS and CDR2 YYNGEE. V lost 3 bases and J lost 5, with 15 bases in between. This CDR3 comprises 15 residues. As DNA, the CDR3 is TGTGCCAGCAGCGCATCCGGGGGACCCCATCAGCCCCAGCATTTT. Its translation is CASSASGGPHQPQHF. Variable domain in full (rest from reference TRBV9 and TRBJ1-5): DSGVTQTPKHLITATGQRVTLRCSPRSGDLSVYWYQQSLDQGLQFLIQYYNGEERAKGNILERFSAQQFPDLHSELNLSSLELGDSALYFCASSASGGPHQPQHFGDGTRLSIL.

The V call is TRBV6-5, the J call TRBJ1-4; 9 nucleotides align to TRBD1. The CDR3 is 15 residues long. Looked up from germline, CDR1 is MNHEY and CDR2 is SVGAGI. The J segment lost 8 bases and the V segment lost 5 bases, leaving 9 bases of the junction unmatched. The CDR3 coding sequence is TGTGCCAGCAGTCAGAACAGGGGGCGAGAGGAAAAACTGTTTTTT. Its protein is CASSQNRGREEKLFF.

The J gene is TRBJ2-5, the V gene TRBV5-1; D gene uncertain. Trimming shortened V by 2 bases and J by 0 bases, and 11 bases separated the two germline ends. This CDR3 spans 15 amino acids. Germline V gene sequence: CDR1 SGHRS, CDR2 YFSETQ. CDR3 sequence (DNA): TGCGCCAGCAGCTTTGATGGGCCCTACCAAGAGACCCAGTACTTC. Its translation is CASSFDGPYQETQYF.

This chain uses TRBV5-4 with TRBJ1-1; D is undetermined. With 7 bases removed from V and 1 base from J, the gap between germline ends came to 20 bases. Germline V gives CDR1 SGHNT, CDR2 YYREEE (reference sequence). The CDR3 totals 16 residues. The CDR3 DNA reads as TGTGCCAGCCTCCCGGCGGGAGTCGGGTCGAACACTGAAGCTTTCTTT. It encodes CASLPAGVGSNTEAFF. Full variable domain (rest looked up from reference TRBV5-4 and TRBJ1-1): ETGVTQSPTHLIKTRGQQVTLRCSSQSGHNTVSWYQQALGQGPQFIFQYYREEENGRGNFPPRFSGLQFPNYSSELNVNALELDDSALYLCASLPAGVGSNTEAFFGQGTRLTVV.

The chain couples TRBV7-8 to TRBJ1-6, with TRBD1 as a possible D gene (5 bases). CDR1 and CDR2 from the germline V gene are SGHVS and FQNEAQ. The CDR3 has 11 residues. Trimming left V 2 bases short and J 13 bases short, with 6 bases between. The CDR3 DNA reads TGTGCCAGCAGCTTACAGGGTCCCCTCCACTTT. Protein sequence: CASSLQGPLHF.

This clone turned up a few times. The genes are TRBV4-3 and TRBJ1-1; D perhaps matches TRBD1 (6 bases). Germline V gene data show CDR1 as LGHNA and CDR2 as YSLEER. The length of the CDR3 is 15 residues. The ends were cut back, 0 bases at V and 4 bases at J, with 12 bases in the middle. CDR3: CASSQDQGLSTEAFF. CDR3 nucleotides: TGCGCCAGCAGCCAAGACCAGGGGCTGAGCACTGAAGCTTTCTTT.

The CDR3: CASSQDQEGPGELFF. Here the CDR3 DNA reads TGCGCCAGCAGCCAAGATCAGGAGGGGCCCGGGGAGCTGTTTTTT. This chain connects TRBV4-3 to TRBJ2-2; perhaps TRBD2 as D (6 bases). V was trimmed by 0 bases and J by 6 bases, leaving 11 bases between them. This CDR3 comprises 15 residues. Per germline, CDR1 LGHNA and CDR2 YSLEER.

The CDR3 region has the DNA TGTGCCAGCAGTCACCCCGGGGATGGCTACACCTTC. Translation gives CASSHPGDGYTF. The chain joins TRBV6-5 to TRBJ1-2; D is ambiguous. The germline V gene encodes CDR1 MNHEY and CDR2 SVGAGI. Between the trimmed V and J ends, which lost 5 bases and 6 bases, there was a span of 10 bases. This CDR3 is built from 12 residues.

This chain connects TRBV5-6 to TRBJ2-1, with D maybe TRBD1 (5 bases). CDR1 and CDR2 from the germline V gene are SGHDT and YYEEEE. The CDR3 consists of 13 residues. V lost 3 bases and J lost 5, with 9 bases in between. CDR3 coding DNA: TGTGCCAGCAGCTGGGGCAGAGACAATGAGCAGTTCTTC. Its translation: CASSWGRDNEQFF.

The chain combines TRBV28 with TRBJ1-1; weak D call: TRBD1 (5 bases). Trimming took off 8 bases at V and 1 base at J, with 14 bases between the two ends. The CDR3 sequence is 14 residues long. CDR1 MDHEN and CDR2 SYDVKM come from the germline V gene. CDR3 region: CASGDGAWNTEAFF. The CDR3 DNA reads as TGTGCCAGCGGCGATGGGGCGTGGAACACTGAAGCTTTCTTT.

This rearrangement joins TRBV15 to TRBJ2-1; 14 nucleotides align to TRBD2. This CDR3 is built from 15 residues. Trimming at V came to 5 bases and at J to 5 bases, leaving 2 bases not matched to a gene. CDR1 LNHNV and CDR2 YYDKDF come from the germline V gene (reference sequence). CDR3 sequence reads: CATSQGLAGDNEQFF. As DNA, the CDR3 is TGTGCCACCAGCCAGGGACTAGCGGGGGACAATGAGCAGTTCTTC.

The chain couples TRBV27 to TRBJ1-1; TRBD1 might be the D (6 bases). Germline CDR1 reads MNHEY; CDR2 reads SMNVEV (reference sequence). V lost 5 bases and J 2 bases, leaving 18 bases between the germline ends. This CDR3 is 16 amino acids long. In DNA form, the CDR3 reads TGTGCCAGCAGTCCTTACCCCGACAGGCTCAACACTGAAGCTTTCTTT. Its protein product is CASSPYPDRLNTEAFF.

This clone was picked up one time. V usage is TRBV2 and J usage is TRBJ1-1; D is undetermined. This CDR3 is built from 14 residues. Per the germline V gene, CDR1 is SNHLY and CDR2 is FYNNEI. V dropped 0 bases and J dropped 3 bases, with 8 bases sitting between them. Written as DNA, the CDR3 is TGTGCCAGCAGTGAAGCACTTCCATACACTGAAGCTTTCTTT. It codes for CASSEALPYTEAFF.

The chain is built from TRBV5-1 and TRBJ1-5; D is possibly TRBD1 (6 bases). The V end was cut by 0 bases, the J end by 6 bases, with 10 bases between. CDR3 length: 14 residues. CDR1 SGHRS and CDR2 YFSETQ come from the germline V gene. Written as DNA, the CDR3 is TGCGCCAGCAGCTTGGAAACAGGGATTCAGCCCCAGCATTTT. This codes for CASSLETGIQPQHF.

J is TRBJ2-7 and V is TRBV7-9; D is undetermined. The CDR3 totals 14 residues. V lost 4 bases, J lost 3 bases, and 13 bases lay in between. Germline V CDR1 and CDR2: SEHNR, FQNEAQ (reference sequence). The CDR3 region has the DNA TGTGCCAGCAGCTCCCTAAGTGCGTACTACGAGCAGTACTTC. Residues: CASSSLSAYYEQYF.